The clone carrying this T cell receptor beta chain was seen a handful of times. Its antigen is unknown. Per the germline V gene, CDR1 is DFQATT and CDR2 is SNEGSKA (reference sequence). The V gene lost 3 bases and the J gene lost 3 bases, with 12 bases spanning the gap. This CDR3 comprises 14 residues. These data belong to a study of blood T cells in healthy people across ages. The study, taken as a whole, reports: Donor CMV status was unknown, possibly confounding expanded clonotype changes. Long-lived donors had more naive CD4+ cells and higher diversity than aged donors. Investigators treated diversity estimates from one million T cells as underestimates.

Sample-barcoded 5' priming and a J-beta primer mix drove a second PCR of about 6 to 12 cycles. TCRdb ran MiXCR on the 5' RACE reads and lists one entry per CDR3 protein. Here the sample spans 540,000 or so distinct CDR3 sequences, 40% to 50% being singletons. The chain carries TRBV20-1 and TRBJ2-1; D gene uncertain. This TCR was sampled from a man of 80 years or more in good health. Sequenced input: blood. The CDR3 region is CSASFARFYNEQFF. In nucleotides, the CDR3 is TGCAGTGCTAGTTTCGCCAGATTCTACAATGAGCAGTTCTTC.